Given below is one T cell receptor (beta chain) in context. This clone's antigen is unknown. No much larger clone is present one base from it, and per-base qualities are unavailable. Genomic DNA was isolated from the sorted cells so that the TCRbeta CDR3 region could be sequenced. TCRbeta CDR3 regions were sequenced using the immunoSEQ Assay. TCRdb stores this immuneACCESS table with in-frame sequences only. Part of the clones is absent; in the studies checked, under half of the shortfall reflects unresolved V genes, and no reason is known for the rest. This sample is represented by 60,000 to 90,000 clones; 87% of them were singletons. The top ten clonotypes cover roughly 5.8% of the sample. The CDR3, from cysteine to phenylalanine, totals 16 residues. This entry keeps only the CDR3 DNA: 48 bases, framed from base 1. Trimming accounts for 4 bases at V and 2 bases at J, while the number of junction bases matched to no gene is 10. The germline V gene sets CDR1 to SGHRS and CDR2 to YFSETQ.

Patients with autoimmune disease history or receiving systemic immunosuppression were excluded from the trial. In every dose cohort, peripheral blood was drawn for TCR sequencing at baseline, cycle 4 day 1, and cycle 7 day 1. The samples were taken from a phase I, first-in-human, multicenter, open-label dose-escalation trial of ivuxolimab. The trial enrolled adults with locally advanced or metastatic head and neck squamous cell, hepatocellular, melanoma or renal cell carcinoma. Before TCR sequencing, CD4+ T cells and CD8+ T cells were sorted from peripheral blood as separate populations. The data were taken from a study of OX40 agonist ivuxolimab in advanced cancers. Background on the whole study: Ivuxolimab, which targeted the costimulatory receptor OX40 (CD134), was an agonistic, fully human IgG2 monoclonal antibody. A male proportion of 75% to 85% and a mean age of approximately 58 years, ranging from roughly 23 to 79, were recorded for the dose-escalation cohort. Of the approximately 54 dose-escalation patients, hepatocellular carcinoma was present in about 19, melanoma in around 15, renal cell carcinoma in 9 and head and neck cancer in 9. Prior anti-PD-1, anti-PD-L1 or anti-CTLA-4 therapy was permitted, and checkpoint inhibitors had been received by about 36% of dose-escalation patients. The purpose of peripheral TCRbeta sequencing was to test whether ivuxolimab changed TCR sequence diversity and led to clonal T-cell expansion. Partial responses were achieved by three dose-escalation patients, of whom one had hepatocellular carcinoma and two had cutaneous melanoma. The paper reports the monotherapy dose-escalation portion (N = 52 patients) of the phase I ivuxolimab trial. Intravenous ivuxolimab was administered to patients every 2 weeks at six dose levels: 0.01, 0.1, 0.3, 1.5, 3 and 10 mg/kg. Broad study findings and their caveats: After ivuxolimab, expanded clones were on average more numerous among CD8+ T cells than among CD4+ T cells. Partial responders in the 0.1-3.0 mg/kg groups had among the lowest normalized peripheral clonal expansion, especially among CD8+ T cells. At doses of 0.1 to 3.0 mg/kg, clonal expansion of both CD4+ and CD8+ T cells in blood was seen between baseline and week 6. Low levels of normalized T-cell clonal expansion were also seen in some patients who did not respond. The antigen specificity of the clonally expanded peripheral T cells was not determined.

The sequenced sample was CD4+ or CD8+ T cells sorted from blood, obtained in a trial of the OX40 agonist ivuxolimab. The chain was built from TRBV5-1 and TRBJ2-5; TRBD1 lines up with 8 middle nucleotides. The TCR sequence derives from an adult with an advanced solid tumor such as melanoma, head and neck, liver or kidney cancer. The bases are TGCGCCAGCAGCCAAGGCGACAGGGGCTTTCAAGAGACCCAGTACTTC. This codes for CASSQGDRGFQETQYF.